This entry lists 31 T cell receptor beta chains sequenced from one sample in a study of OX40 agonist ivuxolimab in advanced cancers. Here immunoSEQ multiplex PCR was the method, and the copy in TCRdb shows in-frame clones only, minus some. Of 35,000 to 50,000 clones in the sample, approximately 91% were seen once. The input for sequencing was CD4+ or CD8+ T cells sorted from blood, taken in a trial of the OX40 agonist ivuxolimab. The origin of the receptors is an adult with an advanced solid tumor such as melanoma, head and neck, liver or kidney cancer.

The chain recombines TRBV30 with TRBJ1-1; no definite D call. Looked up from germline, CDR1 is GTSNPN and CDR2 is SVGIG (reference sequence). The CDR3 has 13 residues. V dropped 3 bases and J dropped 1 base, with 9 bases sitting between them. The DNA for the CDR3 is TGTGCCTGGAGGGTAGGGCCGAACACTGAAGCTTTCTTT. As protein: CAWRVGPNTEAFF.

This chain uses TRBV21-1 with TRBJ2-7; the listed D gene, TRBD1, was not tested against the DNA. TRBV21-1 corresponds to a pseudogene. CDR3 size: 14 residues. CDR3 DNA: TGTGCCAGCAGCACTCCGGGACAGCACTACGAGCAGTACTTC. Encoded protein: CASSTPGQHYEQYF.

The CDR3 region is CASSQEFGSHNEQFF. The CDR3 nucleotides are TGCGCCAGCAGCCAAGAATTCGGGAGTCACAATGAGCAGTTCTTC. The chain joins TRBV4-3 to TRBJ2-1, with D possibly matching TRBD2 (6 bases). The CDR3 totals 15 residues. CDR1 is LGHNA and CDR2 is YSLEER in the germline V gene. V was clipped by 0 bases and J by 5 bases, with 11 bases between them.

In this sample, this clone turned up once. The identical CDR3 is also encoded by other nucleotide sequences in the sample. The genes are TRBV27 and TRBJ2-2; TRBD2 might be the D (5 bases). Germline loops: CDR1 MNHEY, CDR2 SMNVEV (reference sequence). The CDR3 length is 15 residues. V lost 8 bases and J 0 bases, leaving 13 bases between the germline ends. CDR3 sequence: CASRETGTNTGELFF. DNA of the CDR3: TGTGCCAGCCGAGAGACGGGGACGAACACCGGGGAGCTGTTTTTT.

This clone was counted a single time. The chain uses TRBV4-3 and TRBJ1-1; 7 positions match TRBD1. There are 14 residues in the CDR3. Unmatched junction bases numbered 9, after V lost 0 bases and J lost 11 bases. Germline V CDR1 and CDR2: LGHNA, YSLEER. The CDR3 DNA reads as TGCGCCAGCAGCCAAGAGACCCAGGGGGTGCGGGCTTTCTTT. This sequence encodes CASSQETQGVRAFF.

This chain joins TRBV5-1 and TRBJ2-1, with D perhaps being TRBD1 or TRBD2 (5 bases each). The germline gives CDR1 SGHRS, CDR2 YFSETQ. V shed 0 bases and J shed 4 bases, with 11 bases lying between them. CDR3 size: 15 residues. CDR3 residues: CASSLATGPYNEQFF. In nucleotides, the CDR3 is TGCGCCAGCAGCTTGGCCACGGGGCCTTACAATGAGCAGTTCTTC.

The chain has TRBV19 and TRBJ2-1, with 7 bases that match TRBD2. V was pared by 3 bases and J by 4 bases, with 9 bases of the junction left unmatched. Germline CDR1 reads LNHDA; CDR2 reads SQIVND (reference sequence). The CDR3 runs to 16 residues. CDR3 loop: CASSMSSGGVYNEQFF. CDR3 bases: TGTGCCAGTAGTATGTCTAGCGGAGGGGTATACAATGAGCAGTTCTTC.

The chain joins TRBV10-2 to TRBJ2-3, with 10 bases identical to TRBD2. The CDR3 has 16 residues. Per germline, CDR1 WSHSY and CDR2 SAAADI. V dropped 4 bases and J dropped 2; count of bases not matched to a gene: 6. The CDR3 DNA follows: TGCGCCAGCAGTGGGGGACTAGCGAAATTCACAGATACGCAGTATTTT. The encoded protein is CASSGGLAKFTDTQYF.

V is TRBV5-1 and J is TRBJ1-1; D not resolved. V was cut by 0 bases and J by 1 base, with 7 bases left in between. In germline, CDR1 is SGHRS, CDR2 YFSETQ. The CDR3 is 14 amino acids. CDR3 sequence reads: CASSLEDTNTEAFF. The CDR3 DNA is TGCGCCAGCAGCTTGGAAGACACGAACACTGAAGCTTTCTTT.

As regards this clone: One end of the junction fails to match germline, which may point to a read error. The genes are TRBV25-1 and TRBJ2-5, with D tentatively TRBD1 (6 bases). The CDR3 runs 17 residues. Germline lookup yields CDR1 MGHDK and CDR2 SYGVNS. DNA for the CDR3: TGTGCCAGCAGTGAATCTCCGGGCAGGGGCGACGGAGAGATCCAGTACTTC. Its protein product is CASSESPGRGDGEIQYF.

This chain uses TRBV2 with TRBJ2-2; no clear D gene. Trimming removed 6 bases at V and 4 bases at J, with 12 bases between. This CDR3 is 14 amino acids long. CDR1 is SNHLY and CDR2 is FYNNEI in the germline V gene. The CDR3 sequence is CASRPMEATGELFF. CDR3 sequence (DNA): TGTGCCAGCAGGCCCATGGAAGCCACCGGGGAGCTGTTTTTT. Supplemented by reference TRBV2 and TRBJ2-2, the full variable domain reads EPEVTQTPSHQVTQMGQEVILRCVPISNHLYFYWYRQILGQKVEFLVSFYNNEISEKSEIFDDQFSVERPDGSNFTLKIRSTKLEDSAMYFCASRPMEATGELFFGEGSRLTVL.

The chain uses TRBV28 and TRBJ2-3; TRBD2 matches 9 bases. Germline-derived CDR1 and CDR2 are MDHEN and SYDVKM. Germline trimming cut 5 bases from V and 1 base from J; bases unmatched to any gene: 7. CDR3 size: 16 residues. The CDR3 DNA reads as TGTGCCAGCAGTCCAAGGACTAGCGTCCGCACAGATACGCAGTATTTT. Protein product: CASSPRTSVRTDTQYF.

CDR3 region: CASSLLGWGETEQFF. The CDR3 DNA reads as TGCGCCAGCAGCTTGTTAGGGTGGGGGGAAACTGAGCAGTTCTTC. The chain combines TRBV5-1 with TRBJ2-1; a weak D match, TRBD2 (6 bases). The CDR3 is made up of 15 amino acids. Germline assignment: CDR1 SGHRS and CDR2 YFSETQ. V lost 1 base and J 9 bases, leaving 17 bases between the germline ends.

The chain recombines TRBV7-2 with TRBJ1-3, with 7 bases aligning to TRBD1. The germline gives CDR1 SGHTA, CDR2 FQGNSA. CDR3 length: 16 residues. Trimming took 7 bases from V and 5 from J; bases not matched to a gene: 14. Here the CDR3 DNA reads TGTGCCAGCACCCCTCTAACAGACAGGGCTAGAAACACCATATATTTT. Translation gives CASTPLTDRARNTIYF.

This chain uses TRBV7-2 with TRBJ2-7; 7 bases fit TRBD2. The trim removed 1 base at V and 2 bases at J, leaving 11 bases unmatched. This CDR3 is 17 amino acids long. Germline-derived CDR1 and CDR2 are SGHTA and FQGNSA. CDR3 region: CASSLGRMLAVTYEQYF. For the CDR3, the DNA is TGTGCCAGCAGCTTAGGGAGAATGCTAGCGGTGACCTACGAGCAGTACTTC.

Notes on this clone: A junction boundary mismatches the germline segment, possibly from a read error. The chain joins TRBV7-7 to TRBJ2-1, with TRBD2 identical over 11 bases. This CDR3 is 15 amino acids long. Germline CDR1 and CDR2: SSHAT and FNYEAQ (reference sequence). CDR3 protein: CASSLTSGSGNEQFF. The CDR3, as DNA: TGTGCTAGCAGCTTAACTAGCGGGAGTGGTAATGAGCAGTTCTTC.

The chain links TRBV18 to TRBJ2-7, with 8 bases lining up with TRBD2. The CDR3 has 15 residues. Losses at the gene ends were 6 bases for V and 5 bases for J; bases not matched to a gene: 12. Per the germline V gene, CDR1 is KGHSH and CDR2 is LQKENI. This chain's CDR3 is CASSASPAGGHEQYF. CDR3 DNA: TGTGCCAGCTCTGCTTCTCCCGCGGGAGGCCACGAGCAGTACTTC.

The rearrangement links TRBV28 to TRBJ1-6; tentatively, D is TRBD1 (5 bases). The V end lost 7 bases, the J end lost 7 bases, and 17 bases lay between the germline ends. The CDR3 sequence is 15 residues long. From germline, CDR1 is MDHEN and CDR2 SYDVKM. The CDR3 nucleotides are TGTGCCAGCACAAGTATGGCAGGGCCGAATTCACCCCTCCACTTT. It specifies CASTSMAGPNSPLHF.

The genes are TRBV10-1 and TRBJ1-5, with 7 bases aligning to TRBD1. The CDR3 runs to 18 residues. The V segment lost 4 bases and the J segment 5 bases; nucleotides outside the gene matches: 17. Germline CDR1 WNHNN, CDR2 SYGVQD (reference sequence). DNA of the CDR3: TGCGCCAGCAGTGCGGCAGGGGGGCGCAGGAAGGGGGATCAGCCCCAGCATTTT. Translated, it gives CASSAAGGRRKGDQPQHF.

V and J are TRBV15 and TRBJ2-2, with 7 nucleotides matching TRBD2. Looked up from germline, CDR1 is LNHNV and CDR2 is YYDKDF (reference sequence). This CDR3 is 16 amino acids long. V was pared by 4 bases and J by 4 bases, with 9 bases of the junction left unmatched. The CDR3 here is CATSMSRGRITGELFF. CDR3 DNA: TGTGCCACCAGCATGAGCCGCGGGAGAATCACCGGGGAGCTGTTTTTT.

The chain links TRBV19 to TRBJ2-2, with D unclear. Germline CDR1 LNHDA, CDR2 SQIVND (reference sequence). Deletions cut 5 bases from V and 1 base from J, with 5 bases between. This CDR3 has 13 residues. The CDR3 region is CASSRGNTGELFF. The CDR3 coding sequence is TGTGCCAGTAGTCGCGGGAACACCGGGGAGCTGTTTTTT.

This chain connects TRBV29-1 to TRBJ2-3; a possible D gene is TRBD2 (5 bases). This CDR3 spans 13 amino acids. V was clipped by 7 bases and J by 6 bases, with 17 bases between them. Germline values: CDR1 SQVTM, CDR2 ANQGSEA. CDR3 in DNA: TGCAGCGCCACCTGGGGTAGGACTGATACGCAGTATTTT. Translated, it gives CSATWGRTDTQYF.

The table lists this clone with a few counts. V usage is TRBV5-1 and J usage is TRBJ2-7; D not certain. CDR1 is SGHRS and CDR2 is YFSETQ in the germline V gene. This CDR3 has 15 amino acids. Trimming left V 7 bases short and J 3 bases short, with 20 bases between. CDR3: CASSTTRQTIYEQYF. CDR3 bases: TGCGCCAGCTCAACTACCAGGCAAACTATCTACGAGCAGTACTTC.

The V gene is TRBV21-1, the J gene TRBJ2-1. TRBV21-1 is a listed pseudogene. This CDR3 is built from 11 residues. Here the CDR3 reads CASSKGVMQFF. CDR3 DNA sequence: TGTGCCAGCAGCAAAGGGGTGATGCAGTTCTTC.

V is TRBV28 and J is TRBJ2-5; possibly TRBD1 for D (5 bases). Germline V gene data show CDR1 as MDHEN and CDR2 as SYDVKM. Trimming stripped 5 bases from V and 4 bases from J, with 11 bases between. This CDR3 has 13 amino acids. The CDR3 bases are TGTGCCAGCAGTAACAGGCGAGCAGAGACCCAGTACTTC. Translating gives CASSNRRAETQYF.

The chain recombines TRBV6-6 with TRBJ2-2; the D is unclear. The CDR3 length is 13 residues. The V and J ends lost 2 bases and 5 bases respectively, with 6 bases between them. Germline CDR1 is MNHNY and CDR2 is SVGAGI (reference sequence). The CDR3 protein is CASSYTVTGELFF. Here the CDR3 DNA reads TGTGCCAGCAGTTACACAGTGACCGGGGAGCTGTTTTTT.

As for this clone: In the same sample, other DNA sequences code for this CDR3. J is TRBJ1-5 and V is TRBV30; no clear D. The length of the CDR3 is 13 residues. Germline CDR1 GTSNPN, CDR2 SVGIG (reference sequence). The V end was cut by 3 bases, the J end by 7 bases, with 13 bases between. The CDR3 loop reads CAWSRGVGQPQHF. CDR3 DNA sequence: TGTGCCTGGAGCCGCGGGGTCGGGCAGCCCCAGCATTTT.

The rearrangement joins TRBV29-1 to TRBJ1-4; 7 nucleotides agree with TRBD1. There are 14 residues in the CDR3. Losses at the gene ends were 5 bases for V and 1 base for J; bases not matched to a gene: 4. From germline, CDR1 is SQVTM and CDR2 ANQGSEA. The CDR3 is CSVRQGLTNEKLFF. For the CDR3, the DNA is TGCAGCGTTCGACAGGGATTAACTAATGAAAAACTGTTTTTT. The full variable domain, rest sourced from reference TRBV29-1 and TRBJ1-4, is SAVISQKPSRDICQRGTSLTIQCQVDSQVTMMFWYRQQPGQSLTLIATANQGSEATYESGFVIDKFPISRPNLTFSTLTVSNMSPEDSSIYLCSVRQGLTNEKLFFGSGTQLSVL.

The chain couples TRBV18 to TRBJ2-1; D possibly corresponds to TRBD1 (6 bases). Trimming pared 2 bases from V and 9 bases from J, leaving 11 bases between. The CDR3 consists of 13 residues. In germline, CDR1 is KGHSH, CDR2 LQKENI. CDR3 in amino acids: CASSPVRGLEQFF. The CDR3 DNA is TGTGCCAGCTCACCAGTCAGGGGTCTTGAGCAGTTCTTC. The variable domain in full, completed from reference TRBV18 and TRBJ2-1, reads NAGVMQNPRHLVRRRGQEARLRCSPMKGHSHVYWYRQLPEEGLKFMVYLQKENIIDESGMPKERFSAEFPKEGPSILRIQQVVRGDSAAYFCASSPVRGLEQFFGPGTRLTVL.

The gene calls are TRBV6-1 and TRBJ1-1, with 8 bases matching TRBD1. J lost 11 bases, V lost 2 bases, and 7 bases had no gene match. The CDR3 is 13 amino acids. Germline CDR1 and CDR2: MNHNS and SASEGT. The CDR3 spells CASSEQRTGPAFF. CDR3 DNA: TGTGCCAGCAGTGAACAGCGGACAGGGCCGGCTTTCTTT.

The chain is built from TRBV16 and TRBJ2-7; D might be TRBD1 or TRBD2, each matching 5 bases. There are 15 residues in the CDR3. V was trimmed by 6 bases and J by 0 bases, leaving 15 bases between them. Germline V gene lookup returns CDR1 KGHSY and CDR2 FQNENV. DNA for the CDR3: TGTGCCAGCAGACAACCCGGGGCCAGCTCCTACGAGCAGTACTTC. Its translation: CASRQPGASSYEQYF. Supplemented by reference TRBV16 and TRBJ2-7, the full variable domain reads GEEVAQTPKHLVRGEGQKAKLYCAPIKGHSYVFWYQQVLKNEFKFLISFQNENVFDETGMPKERFSAKCLPNSPCSLEIQATKLEDSAVYFCASRQPGASSYEQYFGPGTRLTVT.